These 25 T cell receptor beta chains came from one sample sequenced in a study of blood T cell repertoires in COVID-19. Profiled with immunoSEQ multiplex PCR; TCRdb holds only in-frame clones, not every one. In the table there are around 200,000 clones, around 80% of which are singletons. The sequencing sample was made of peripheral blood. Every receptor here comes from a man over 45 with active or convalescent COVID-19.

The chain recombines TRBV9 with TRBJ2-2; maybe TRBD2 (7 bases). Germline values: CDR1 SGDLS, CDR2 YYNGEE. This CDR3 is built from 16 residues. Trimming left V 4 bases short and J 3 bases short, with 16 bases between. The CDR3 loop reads CASSREGGFDTGELFF. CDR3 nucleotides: TGTGCCAGCAGCAGAGAGGGGGGGTTTGACACCGGGGAGCTGTTTTTT.

The CDR3 protein is CASVQGASGTEAFF. DNA of the CDR3: TGTGCCAGCGTACAGGGGGCGTCCGGTACTGAAGCTTTCTTT. V usage is TRBV6-6 and J usage is TRBJ1-1; 9 nucleotides line up with TRBD1. In germline, CDR1 is MNHNY, CDR2 SVGAGI (reference sequence). Trimming cost V 8 bases and J 5 bases; bases outside gene matches: 9. The CDR3 contains 14 residues.

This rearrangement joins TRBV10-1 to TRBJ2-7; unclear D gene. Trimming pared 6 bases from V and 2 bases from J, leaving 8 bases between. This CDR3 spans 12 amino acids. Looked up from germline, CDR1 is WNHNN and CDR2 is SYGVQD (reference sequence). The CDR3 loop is CASSPSPYEQYF. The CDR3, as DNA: TGCGCCAGCAGCCCGAGTCCCTACGAGCAGTACTTC.

As DNA, the CDR3 is TGTGCCAGCAGCCAAGAGGGGGCTAACACCGGGGAGCTGTTTTTT. Translation gives CASSQEGANTGELFF. V is TRBV3-1 (or the pseudogene TRBV3-2) and J is TRBJ2-2; perhaps TRBD1 as D (6 bases). Germline loops: CDR1 LGHDT, CDR2 YNNKEL (reference sequence). With 0 bases removed from V and 2 bases from J, the gap between germline ends came to 7 bases. The CDR3 has 15 amino acids.

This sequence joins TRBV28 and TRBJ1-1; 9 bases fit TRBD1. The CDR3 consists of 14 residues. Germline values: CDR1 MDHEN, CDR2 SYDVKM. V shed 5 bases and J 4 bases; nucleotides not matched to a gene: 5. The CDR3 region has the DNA TGTGCCAGCAGTCCTGGGACAGGGTTCACTGAAGCTTTCTTT. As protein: CASSPGTGFTEAFF. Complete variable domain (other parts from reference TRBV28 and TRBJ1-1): DVKVTQSSRYLVKRTGEKVFLECVQDMDHENMFWYRQDPGLGLRLIYFSYDVKMKEKGDIPEGYSVSREKKERFSLILESASTNQTSMYLCASSPGTGFTEAFFGQGTRLTVV.

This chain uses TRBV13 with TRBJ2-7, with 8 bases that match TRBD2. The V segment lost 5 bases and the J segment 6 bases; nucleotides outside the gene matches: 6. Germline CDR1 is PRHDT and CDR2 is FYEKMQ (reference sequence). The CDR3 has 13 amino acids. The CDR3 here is CASSAGLGGEQYF. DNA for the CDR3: TGTGCCAGCAGCGCGGGACTAGGAGGCGAGCAGTACTTC.

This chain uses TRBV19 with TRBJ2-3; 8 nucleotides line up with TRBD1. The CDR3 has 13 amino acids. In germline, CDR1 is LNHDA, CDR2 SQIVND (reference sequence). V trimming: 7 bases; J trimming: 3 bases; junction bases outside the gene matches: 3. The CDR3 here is CASKGQGTDTQYF. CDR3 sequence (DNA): TGTGCCAGTAAAGGACAGGGAACAGATACGCAGTATTTT.

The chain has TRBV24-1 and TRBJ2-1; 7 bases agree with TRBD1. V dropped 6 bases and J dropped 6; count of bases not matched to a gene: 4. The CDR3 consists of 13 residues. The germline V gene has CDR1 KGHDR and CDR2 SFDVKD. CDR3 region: CATSSGQVNEQFF. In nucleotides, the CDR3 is TGTGCCACCAGTTCAGGACAGGTCAATGAGCAGTTCTTC.

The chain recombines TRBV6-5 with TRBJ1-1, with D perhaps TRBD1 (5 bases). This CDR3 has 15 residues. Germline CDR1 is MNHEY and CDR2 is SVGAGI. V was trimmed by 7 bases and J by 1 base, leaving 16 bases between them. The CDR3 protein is CASTFWGRSNTEAFF. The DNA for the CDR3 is TGTGCCAGCACCTTCTGGGGCAGATCGAACACTGAAGCTTTCTTT.

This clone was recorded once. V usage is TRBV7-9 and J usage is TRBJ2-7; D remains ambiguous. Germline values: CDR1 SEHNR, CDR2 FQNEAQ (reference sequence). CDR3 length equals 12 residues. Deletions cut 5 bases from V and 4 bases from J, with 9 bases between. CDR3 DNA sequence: TGTGCCAGCAGCCGTTCCGGGTACGAGCAGTACTTC. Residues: CASSRSGYEQYF.

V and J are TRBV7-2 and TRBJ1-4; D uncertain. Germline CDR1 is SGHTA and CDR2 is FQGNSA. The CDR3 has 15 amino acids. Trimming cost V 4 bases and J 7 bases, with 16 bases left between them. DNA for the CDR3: TGTGCCAGCAGCTCCTACAGATTATGGGTTGAAAAACTGTTTTTT. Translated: CASSSYRLWVEKLFF.

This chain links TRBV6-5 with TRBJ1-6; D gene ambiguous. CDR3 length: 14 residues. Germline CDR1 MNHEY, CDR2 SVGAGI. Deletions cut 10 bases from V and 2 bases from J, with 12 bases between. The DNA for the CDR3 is TGTGCCACCAGAGAGGGAGCCTATAATTCACCCCTCCACTTT. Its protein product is CATREGAYNSPLHF.

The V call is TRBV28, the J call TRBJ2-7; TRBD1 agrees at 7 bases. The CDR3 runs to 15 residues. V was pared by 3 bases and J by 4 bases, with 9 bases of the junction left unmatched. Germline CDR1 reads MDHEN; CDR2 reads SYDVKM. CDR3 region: CASSFALRGMYEQYF. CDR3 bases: TGTGCCAGCAGTTTTGCCCTCAGGGGGATGTACGAGCAGTACTTC.

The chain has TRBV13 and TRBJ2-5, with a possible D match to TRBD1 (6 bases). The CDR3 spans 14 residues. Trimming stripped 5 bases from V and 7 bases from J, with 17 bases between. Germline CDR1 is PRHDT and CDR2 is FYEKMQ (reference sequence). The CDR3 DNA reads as TGTGCCAGCAGCCTCGGACGAGGGGGAAGGACCCAGTACTTC. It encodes CASSLGRGGRTQYF.

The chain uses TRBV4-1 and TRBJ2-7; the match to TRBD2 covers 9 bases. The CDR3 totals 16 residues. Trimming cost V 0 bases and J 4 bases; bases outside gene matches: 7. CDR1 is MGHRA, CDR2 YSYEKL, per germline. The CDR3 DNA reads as TGCGCCAGCAGCCAAGATGAGGCGGGAGGGCCGTACGAGCAGTACTTC. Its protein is CASSQDEAGGPYEQYF.

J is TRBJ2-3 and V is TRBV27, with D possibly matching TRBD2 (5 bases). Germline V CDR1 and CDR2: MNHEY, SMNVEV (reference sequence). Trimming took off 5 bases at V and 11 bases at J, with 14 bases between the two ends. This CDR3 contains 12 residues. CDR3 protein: CASSQTGMGQYF. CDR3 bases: TGTGCCAGCAGTCAAACGGGGATGGGGCAGTATTTT.

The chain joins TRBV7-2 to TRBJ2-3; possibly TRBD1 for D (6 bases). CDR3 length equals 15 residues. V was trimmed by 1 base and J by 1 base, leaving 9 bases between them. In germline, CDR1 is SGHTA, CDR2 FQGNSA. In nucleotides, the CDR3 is TGTGCCAGCAGCTTAGATGGGGGCCGCACAGATACGCAGTATTTT. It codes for CASSLDGGRTDTQYF.

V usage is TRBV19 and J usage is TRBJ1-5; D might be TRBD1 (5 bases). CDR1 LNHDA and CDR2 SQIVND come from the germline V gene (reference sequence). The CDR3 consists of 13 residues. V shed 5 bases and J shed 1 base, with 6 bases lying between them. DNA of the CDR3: TGTGCCAGTAGTCGACAGAGCAATCAGCCCCAGCATTTT. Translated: CASSRQSNQPQHF.

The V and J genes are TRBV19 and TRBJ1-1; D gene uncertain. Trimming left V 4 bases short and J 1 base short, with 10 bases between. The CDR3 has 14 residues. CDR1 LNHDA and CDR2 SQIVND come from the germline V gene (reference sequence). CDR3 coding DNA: TGTGCCAGTAGTAACCGACTAGGGAACACTGAAGCTTTCTTT. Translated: CASSNRLGNTEAFF. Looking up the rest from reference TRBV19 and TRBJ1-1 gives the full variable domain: DGGITQSPKYLFRKEGQNVTLSCEQNLNHDAMYWYRQDPGQGLRLIYYSQIVNDFQKGDIAEGYSVSREKKESFPLTVTSAQKNPTAFYLCASSNRLGNTEAFFGQGTRLTVV.

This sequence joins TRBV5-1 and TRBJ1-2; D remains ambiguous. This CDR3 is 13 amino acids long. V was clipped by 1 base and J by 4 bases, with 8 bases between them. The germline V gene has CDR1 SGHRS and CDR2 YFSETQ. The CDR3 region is CASSLKQSYGYTF. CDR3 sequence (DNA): TGCGCCAGCAGCTTGAAACAGTCCTATGGCTACACCTTC.

The CDR3 DNA is TGTGCCAGCGCGACGTACAGGGCAACAGGGGAGCTGTTTTTT. This sequence encodes CASATYRATGELFF. The V gene is TRBV19, the J gene TRBJ2-2, with D tentatively TRBD1 (6 bases). The V end lost 9 bases, the J end lost 8 bases, and 19 bases lay between the germline ends. The CDR3 runs 14 residues. Germline values: CDR1 LNHDA, CDR2 SQIVND (reference sequence).

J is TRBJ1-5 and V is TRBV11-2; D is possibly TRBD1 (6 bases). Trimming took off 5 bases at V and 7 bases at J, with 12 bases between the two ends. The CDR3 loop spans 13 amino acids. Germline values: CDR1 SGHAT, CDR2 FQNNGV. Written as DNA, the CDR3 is TGTGCCAGCAGCCCAGGGACATACCAGCCCCAGCATTTT. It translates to CASSPGTYQPQHF.

Here the CDR3 reads CASSPEDRGAGNEQFF. CDR3 coding DNA: TGTGCCAGCAGCCCGGAGGACAGGGGGGCCGGCAATGAGCAGTTCTTC. The chain links TRBV9 to TRBJ2-1, with 10 nucleotides matching TRBD1. The V segment lost 4 bases and the J segment 6 bases; nucleotides outside the gene matches: 10. Germline V gene lookup returns CDR1 SGDLS and CDR2 YYNGEE. The length of the CDR3 is 16 residues.

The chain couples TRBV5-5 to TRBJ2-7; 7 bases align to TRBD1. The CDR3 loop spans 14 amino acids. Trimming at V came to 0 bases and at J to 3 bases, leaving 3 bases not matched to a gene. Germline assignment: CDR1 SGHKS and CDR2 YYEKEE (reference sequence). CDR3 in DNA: TGTGCCAGCAGCTTGGGGACAGGATTCTACGAGCAGTACTTC. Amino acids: CASSLGTGFYEQYF.

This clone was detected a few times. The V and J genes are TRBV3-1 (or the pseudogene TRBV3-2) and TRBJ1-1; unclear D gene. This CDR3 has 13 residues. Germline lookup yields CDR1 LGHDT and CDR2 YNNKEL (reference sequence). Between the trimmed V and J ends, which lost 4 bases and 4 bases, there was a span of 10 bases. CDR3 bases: TGTGCCAGCAGCCGCGGAGGGTTCACTGAAGCTTTCTTT. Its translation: CASSRGGFTEAFF.